The 12 T cell receptor beta chains below all came from one sample that was sequenced in a study of STAT5B mutations in CD4+ large granular lymphocyte leukemia. TCRdb's copy holds only in-frame clones and misses some; the assay was immunoSEQ multiplex PCR. In the table there are about 32,000 clones, around 71% of which are singletons. Sequences were obtained from CD4+ T cells from blood buffy coats. All receptors derive from a human donor in good health.

The rearrangement uses TRBV7-2 and TRBJ1-2; D is undetermined. V was cut by 5 bases and J by 7 bases, with 17 bases left in between. The CDR3 is 14 amino acids. CDR1 and CDR2 (germline): SGHTA, FQGNSA. The CDR3 nucleotides read TGTGCCAGCAGCCGTGGTCCGGTTTTGGGTGGCTACACCTTC. As protein: CASSRGPVLGGYTF.

This clone has only one observation. The chain uses TRBV15 and TRBJ2-1; TRBD1 matches 11 bases. J was trimmed by 6 bases and V by 0 bases; bases with no gene match: 10. The length of the CDR3 is 18 residues. Per the germline V gene, CDR1 is LNHNV and CDR2 is YYDKDF (reference sequence). As DNA, the CDR3 is TGTGCCACCAGCAGAGATCGAGGCGGGACAGGGGGGGGCAATGAGCAGTTCTTC. It codes for CATSRDRGGTGGGNEQFF.

In this sample, this clone turned up a few times. The V gene is TRBV30, the J gene TRBJ1-4; no firm D call. Germline V gene sequence: CDR1 GTSNPN, CDR2 SVGIG (reference sequence). This CDR3 is 13 amino acids long. V lost 4 bases and J 4 bases, leaving 10 bases between the germline ends. The CDR3 is CAWIGSFNEKLFF. CDR3 nucleotide sequence: TGTGCCTGGATAGGCAGCTTTAATGAAAAACTGTTTTTT.

V gene TRBV19 combines with J gene TRBJ2-7; D is tentatively TRBD1 or TRBD2 (6 bases each). V lost 0 bases and J lost 0, with 9 bases in between. Germline assignment: CDR1 LNHDA and CDR2 SQIVND (reference sequence). The CDR3 totals 15 residues. The CDR3 region has the DNA TGTGCCAGTAGTATAGAGGGGGGCCCCTCCTACGAGCAGTACTTC. It encodes CASSIEGGPSYEQYF.

For the CDR3, the DNA is TGTGCCAGCTCAACCACAGGGACCTTAGCTTTCTTT. Protein product: CASSTTGTLAFF. The chain combines TRBV28 with TRBJ1-1; D is perhaps TRBD1 (6 bases). V was clipped by 8 bases and J by 10 bases, with 17 bases between them. The CDR3 extends over 12 amino acids. Germline CDR1 reads MDHEN; CDR2 reads SYDVKM.

The rearrangement joins TRBV7-9 to TRBJ2-5; D not certain. The CDR3 covers 13 residues. Germline CDR1 SEHNR, CDR2 FQNEAQ (reference sequence). V was cut by 5 bases and J by 4 bases, with 11 bases left in between. CDR3 protein: CASSLGRPETQYF. CDR3 nucleotide sequence: TGTGCCAGCAGCCTCGGACGGCCAGAGACCCAGTACTTC.

The chain recombines TRBV30 with TRBJ2-6, with TRBD1 as a possible D gene (5 bases). V lost 0 bases, J lost 2 bases, and 8 bases lay in between. This CDR3 has 15 amino acids. The V gene's germline CDR1 is GTSNPN and CDR2 SVGIG (reference sequence). The CDR3 DNA sequence: TGTGCCTGGAGTGTTAGGGGAACTGGGGCCAACGTCCTGACTTTC. This sequence encodes CAWSVRGTGANVLTF.

J is TRBJ1-2 and V is TRBV18, with TRBD1 matching over 8 bases. Trimming cost V 2 bases and J 4 bases; bases outside gene matches: 12. The germline V gene has CDR1 KGHSH and CDR2 LQKENI. The CDR3 is 17 residues long. CDR3 DNA sequence: TGTGCCAGCTCACCATCACTTAACGGACAGGGTGTCTATGGCTACACCTTC. Translating it yields CASSPSLNGQGVYGYTF.

V usage is TRBV28 and J usage is TRBJ2-7, with TRBD2 identical over 11 bases. The J segment lost 7 bases and the V segment lost 7 bases, leaving 9 bases of the junction unmatched. Germline CDR1 is MDHEN and CDR2 is SYDVKM. The CDR3 totals 14 residues. The chain's CDR3 is CASISGGGQVEQYF. The CDR3 DNA follows: TGTGCCAGCATTAGCGGGGGGGGCCAGGTGGAGCAGTACTTC. The full variable domain, rest sourced from reference TRBV28 and TRBJ2-7, is DVKVTQSSRYLVKRTGEKVFLECVQDMDHENMFWYRQDPGLGLRLIYFSYDVKMKEKGDIPEGYSVSREKKERFSLILESASTNQTSMYLCASISGGGQVEQYFGPGTRLTVT.

The chain joins TRBV7-8 to TRBJ1-3; D unresolved. Germline CDR1 SGHVS, CDR2 FQNEAQ. V was trimmed by 1 base and J by 3 bases, leaving 13 bases between them. This CDR3 comprises 16 residues. CDR3 sequence: CASSLGSGAGGNTIYF. The CDR3 bases are TGTGCCAGCAGCTTAGGATCAGGAGCTGGTGGAAACACCATATATTTT.

The rearrangement links TRBV11-2 to TRBJ1-6; 7 nucleotides align to TRBD1. The length of the CDR3 is 15 residues. Germline CDR1 reads SGHAT; CDR2 reads FQNNGV. With V trimmed by 4 bases and J by 7 bases, 7 bases remained unmatched. As DNA, the CDR3 is TGTGCCAGCAGCTCCGTGACAGGGAGGAATTCACCCCTCCACTTT. This translates into CASSSVTGRNSPLHF. The full variable domain, its missing parts supplied by reference TRBV11-2 and TRBJ1-6, is EAGVAQSPRYKIIEKRQSVAFWCNPISGHATLYWYQQILGQGPKLLIQFQNNGVVDDSQLPKDRFSAERLKGVDSTLKIQPAKLEDSAVYLCASSSVTGRNSPLHFGNGTRLTVT.

This rearrangement joins TRBV9 to TRBJ1-6; TRBD1 might be the D (5 bases). The CDR3 loop spans 14 amino acids. CDR1 SGDLS and CDR2 YYNGEE come from the germline V gene. V shed 0 bases and J shed 6 bases, with 7 bases lying between them. CDR3 coding DNA: TGTGCCAGCAGCGTAGCCGGGACTAATTCACCCCTCCACTTT. Residues: CASSVAGTNSPLHF.